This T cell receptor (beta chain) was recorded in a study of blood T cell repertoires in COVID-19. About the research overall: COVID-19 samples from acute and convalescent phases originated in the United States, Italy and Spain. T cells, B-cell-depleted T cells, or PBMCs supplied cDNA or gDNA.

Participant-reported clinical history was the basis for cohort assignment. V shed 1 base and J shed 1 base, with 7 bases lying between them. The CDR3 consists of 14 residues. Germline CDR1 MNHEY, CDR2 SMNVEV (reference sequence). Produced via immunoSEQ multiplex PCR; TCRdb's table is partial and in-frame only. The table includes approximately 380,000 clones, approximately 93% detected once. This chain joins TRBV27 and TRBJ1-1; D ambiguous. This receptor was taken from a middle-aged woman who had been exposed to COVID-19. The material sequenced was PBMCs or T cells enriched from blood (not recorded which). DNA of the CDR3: TGTGCCAGCAGTTTATTAGGAGGGAACACTGAAGCTTTCTTT. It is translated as CASSLLGGNTEAFF.